This TCR beta chain originates from a study of human CD8 memory T cell subsets. The CDR3 spans 15 residues. Germline V CDR1 and CDR2: LNHDA, SQIVND (reference sequence). It was UMI-labeled 5' RACE by which the TCR beta libraries were made. TCRdb processed the 5' RACE reads again and assigns one entry to each CDR3 protein, with no DNA. Reported are fewer than 8,500 distinct CDR3 sequences; the ten largest clones contain around 25%. By frequency, this clonotype is medium-sized (0.01 to 0.1%). This sequence originates from a human donor in good health. The chain has TRBV19 and TRBJ1-1; TCRdb selects TRBD1, and the lack of DNA leaves this call unchecked. Sequencing input: CD8+ stem-like memory T cells (TSCM and TCM) sorted from PBMCs. This sample's subset: stem-like memory CD8 T cells (TSTEM), CCR7+ PD-1- TIGIT-. CDR3 loop: CASSTSDRGVTEAFF.